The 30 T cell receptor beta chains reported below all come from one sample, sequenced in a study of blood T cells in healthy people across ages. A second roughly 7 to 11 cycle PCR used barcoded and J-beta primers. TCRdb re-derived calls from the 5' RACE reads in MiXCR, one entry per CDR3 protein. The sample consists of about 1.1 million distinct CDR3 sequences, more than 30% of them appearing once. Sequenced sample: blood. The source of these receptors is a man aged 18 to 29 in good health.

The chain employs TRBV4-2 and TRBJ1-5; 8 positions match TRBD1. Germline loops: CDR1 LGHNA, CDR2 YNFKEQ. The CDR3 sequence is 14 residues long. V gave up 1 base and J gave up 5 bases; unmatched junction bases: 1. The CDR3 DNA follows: TGTGCCAGCAGCCAAGTGACAGGGGATCAGCCCCAGCATTTT. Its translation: CASSQVTGDQPQHF.

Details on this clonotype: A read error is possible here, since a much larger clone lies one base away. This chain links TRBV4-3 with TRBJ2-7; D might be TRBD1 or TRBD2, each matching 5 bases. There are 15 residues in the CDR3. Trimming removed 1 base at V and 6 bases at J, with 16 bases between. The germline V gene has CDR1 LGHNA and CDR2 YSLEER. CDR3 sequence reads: CASSQGVTRGPEQYF. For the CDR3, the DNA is TGCGCCAGCAGCCAAGGCGTTACGAGGGGTCCCGAGCAGTACTTC.

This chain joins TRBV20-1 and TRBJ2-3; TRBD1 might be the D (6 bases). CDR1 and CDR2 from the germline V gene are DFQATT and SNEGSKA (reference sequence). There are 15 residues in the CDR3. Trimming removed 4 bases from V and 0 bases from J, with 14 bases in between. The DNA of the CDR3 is TGCAGTGCTATTTCTGACAGGACCAGCACAGATACGCAGTATTTT. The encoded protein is CSAISDRTSTDTQYF.

CDR3 sequence reads: CSENRGPYEQYF. CDR3 coding DNA: TGCAGTGAAAACAGGGGCCCCTACGAGCAGTACTTC. The chain uses TRBV20-1 and TRBJ2-7; 7 bases agree with TRBD1. The trim removed 7 bases at V and 2 bases at J, leaving 5 bases unmatched. Germline CDR1 and CDR2: DFQATT and SNEGSKA (reference sequence). CDR3 length: 12 residues.

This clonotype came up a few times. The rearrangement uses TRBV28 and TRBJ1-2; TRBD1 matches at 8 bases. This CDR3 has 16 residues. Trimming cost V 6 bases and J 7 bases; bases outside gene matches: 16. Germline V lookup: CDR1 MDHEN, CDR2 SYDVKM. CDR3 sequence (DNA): TGTGCCAGCAGAGGGGACAGGCACCATTCGAGGGGTGGCTACACCTTC. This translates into CASRGDRHHSRGGYTF.

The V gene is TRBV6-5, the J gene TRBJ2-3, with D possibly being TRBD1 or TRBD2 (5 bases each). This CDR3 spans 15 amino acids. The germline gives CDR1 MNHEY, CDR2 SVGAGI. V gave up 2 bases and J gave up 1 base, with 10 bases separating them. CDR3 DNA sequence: TGTGCCAGCAGTTACGAAGGGACGGGCACAGATACGCAGTATTTT. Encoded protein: CASSYEGTGTDTQYF.

The DNA for the CDR3 is TGTGCCAGCAGCTCTGACCTTAGTGGTGAGCAGTTCTTC. Amino acid sequence: CASSSDLSGEQFF. The chain employs TRBV7-2 and TRBJ2-1; no reliable D call. The CDR3 is 13 amino acids. Germline assignment: CDR1 SGHTA and CDR2 FQGNSA. Deletions cut 4 bases from V and 9 bases from J, with 13 bases between.

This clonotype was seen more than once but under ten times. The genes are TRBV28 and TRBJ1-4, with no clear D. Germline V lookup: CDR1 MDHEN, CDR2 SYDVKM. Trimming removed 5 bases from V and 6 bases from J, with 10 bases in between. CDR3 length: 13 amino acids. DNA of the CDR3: TGTGCCAGCAGTGTGGGAAGAGATGAAAAACTGTTTTTT. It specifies CASSVGRDEKLFF.

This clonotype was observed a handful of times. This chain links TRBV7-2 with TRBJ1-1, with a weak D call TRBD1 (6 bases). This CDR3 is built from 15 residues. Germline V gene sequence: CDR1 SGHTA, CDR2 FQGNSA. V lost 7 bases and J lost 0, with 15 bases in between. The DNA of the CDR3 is TGTGCCAGCACCTCAGGGGCAGGAATGAACACTGAAGCTTTCTTT. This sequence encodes CASTSGAGMNTEAFF. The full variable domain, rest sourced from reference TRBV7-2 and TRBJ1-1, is GAGVSQSPSNKVTEKGKDVELRCDPISGHTALYWYRQSLGQGLEFLIYFQGNSAPDKSGLPSDRFSAERTGGSVSTLTIQRTQQEDSAVYLCASTSGAGMNTEAFFGQGTRLTVV.

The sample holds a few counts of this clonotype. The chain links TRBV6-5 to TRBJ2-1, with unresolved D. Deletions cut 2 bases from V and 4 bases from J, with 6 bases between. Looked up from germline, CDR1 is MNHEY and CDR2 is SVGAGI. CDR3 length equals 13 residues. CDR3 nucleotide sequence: TGTGCCAGCAGTTACGATCTGTACAATGAGCAGTTCTTC. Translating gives CASSYDLYNEQFF.

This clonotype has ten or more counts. The CDR3 reads CASSQGIDTQYF. CDR3 nucleotide sequence: TGTGCCAGCAGCCAGGGAATAGATACGCAGTATTTT. The V call is TRBV3-1, the J call TRBJ2-3; no definite D call. CDR1 is LGHDT and CDR2 is YNNKEL in the germline V gene (reference sequence). V gave up 3 bases and J gave up 5 bases, with 6 bases separating them. The CDR3 runs to 12 residues.

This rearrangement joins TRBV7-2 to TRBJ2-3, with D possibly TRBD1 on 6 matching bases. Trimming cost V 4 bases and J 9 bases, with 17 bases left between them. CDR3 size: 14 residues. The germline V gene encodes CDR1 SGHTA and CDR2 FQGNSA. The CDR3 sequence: CASSSNRDTPTQYF. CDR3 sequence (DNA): TGTGCCAGCAGCTCTAACCGGGACACCCCAACGCAGTATTTT.

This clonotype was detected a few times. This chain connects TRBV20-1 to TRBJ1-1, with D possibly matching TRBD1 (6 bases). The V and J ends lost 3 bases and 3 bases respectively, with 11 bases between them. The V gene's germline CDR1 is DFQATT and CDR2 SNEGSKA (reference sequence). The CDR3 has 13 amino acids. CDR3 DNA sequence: TGCAGTGCTAGTCACAGGGTTCACACTGAAGCTTTCTTT. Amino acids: CSASHRVHTEAFF.

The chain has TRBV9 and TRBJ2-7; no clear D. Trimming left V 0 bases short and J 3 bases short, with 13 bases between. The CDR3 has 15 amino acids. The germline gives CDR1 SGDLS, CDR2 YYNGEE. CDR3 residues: CASSVGSEVDYEQYF. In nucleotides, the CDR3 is TGTGCCAGCAGCGTAGGTTCAGAGGTAGACTACGAGCAGTACTTC. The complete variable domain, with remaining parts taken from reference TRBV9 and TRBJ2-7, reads DSGVTQTPKHLITATGQRVTLRCSPRSGDLSVYWYQQSLDQGLQFLIQYYNGEERAKGNILERFSAQQFPDLHSELNLSSLELGDSALYFCASSVGSEVDYEQYFGPGTRLTVT.

The CDR3 nucleotides are TGTGCCAGCAGTTACCGTACCGGGACAGTCCAAGAGACCCAGTACTTC. Translating it yields CASSYRTGTVQETQYF. The V and J genes are TRBV6-2 or TRBV6-3 and TRBJ2-5; 7 bases line up with TRBD1. Germline V gene lookup returns CDR1 MNHEY and CDR2 SVGEGT. CDR3 length equals 16 residues. J gave up 1 base and V 2 bases, and 7 bases lay outside the gene matches.

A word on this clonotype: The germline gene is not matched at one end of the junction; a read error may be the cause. The CDR3 region has the DNA TGTGCCAGCAGTTTGGGGGGGGCTCTATACAATGGGCAGTTCTTC. As protein: CASSLGGALYNGQFF. The chain recombines TRBV28 with TRBJ2-1; D is possibly TRBD2 (7 bases). In germline, CDR1 is MDHEN, CDR2 SYDVKM. The CDR3 has 15 amino acids.

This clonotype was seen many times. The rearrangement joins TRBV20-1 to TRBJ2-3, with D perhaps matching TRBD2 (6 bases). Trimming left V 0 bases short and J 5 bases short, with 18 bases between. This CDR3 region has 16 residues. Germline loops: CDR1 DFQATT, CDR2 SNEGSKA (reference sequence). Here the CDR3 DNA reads TGCAGTGCTAGAGATCTCTCGCGGGGTAGCGTAGATACGCAGTATTTT. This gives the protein CSARDLSRGSVDTQYF.

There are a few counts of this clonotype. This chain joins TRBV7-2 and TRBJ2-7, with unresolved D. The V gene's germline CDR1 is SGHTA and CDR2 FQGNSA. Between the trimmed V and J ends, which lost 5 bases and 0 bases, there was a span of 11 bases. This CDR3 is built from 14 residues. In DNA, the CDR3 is TGTGCCAGCAGCCCCGTGGTCAGCTCCTACGAGCAGTACTTC. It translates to CASSPVVSSYEQYF.

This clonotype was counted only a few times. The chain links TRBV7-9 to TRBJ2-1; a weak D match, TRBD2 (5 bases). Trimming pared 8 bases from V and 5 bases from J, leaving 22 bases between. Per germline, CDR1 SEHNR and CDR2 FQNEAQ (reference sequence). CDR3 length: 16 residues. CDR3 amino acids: CASPTFEGSWNNEQFF. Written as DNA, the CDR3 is TGTGCCAGCCCCACGTTCGAGGGTAGTTGGAACAATGAGCAGTTCTTC.

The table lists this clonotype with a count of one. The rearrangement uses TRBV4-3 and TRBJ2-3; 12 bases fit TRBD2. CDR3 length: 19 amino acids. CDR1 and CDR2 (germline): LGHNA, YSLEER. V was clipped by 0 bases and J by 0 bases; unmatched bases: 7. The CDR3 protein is CASSQDRGLAGLSTDTQYF. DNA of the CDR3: TGCGCCAGCAGCCAAGATCGCGGACTAGCGGGGCTGAGCACAGATACGCAGTATTTT.

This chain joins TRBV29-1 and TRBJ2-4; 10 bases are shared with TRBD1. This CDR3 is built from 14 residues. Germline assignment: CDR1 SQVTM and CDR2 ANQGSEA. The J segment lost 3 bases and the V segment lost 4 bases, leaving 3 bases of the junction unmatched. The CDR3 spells CSVGQGAVKNIQYF. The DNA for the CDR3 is TGCAGCGTTGGACAGGGGGCGGTCAAAAACATTCAGTACTTC.

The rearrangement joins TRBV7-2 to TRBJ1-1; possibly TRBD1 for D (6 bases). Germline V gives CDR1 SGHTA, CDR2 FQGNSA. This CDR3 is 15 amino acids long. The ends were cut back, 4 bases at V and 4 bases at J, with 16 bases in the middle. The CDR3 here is CASSSSRGGATEAFF. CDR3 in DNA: TGTGCCAGCAGCTCATCCCGAGGGGGAGCCACTGAAGCTTTCTTT.

CDR3 DNA sequence: TGTGCCAGCAGCTATGACATGACAGGGCTACAAGAGACCCAGTACTTC. Its protein product is CASSYDMTGLQETQYF. V is TRBV7-2 and J is TRBJ2-5; 7 nucleotides line up with TRBD1. Trimming removed 4 bases from V and 2 bases from J; junction bases left unmatched: 10. The germline V gene has CDR1 SGHTA and CDR2 FQGNSA. This CDR3 comprises 16 residues.

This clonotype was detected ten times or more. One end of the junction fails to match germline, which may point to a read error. CDR3 in DNA: TGTGCCAGCAGTTTATTCCGGAATTCACCCCCCCACTTT. Its translation: CASSLFRNSPPHF. J is TRBJ1-6 and V is TRBV28; no firm D call. Germline V lookup: CDR1 MDHEN, CDR2 SYDVKM. This CDR3 has 13 amino acids.

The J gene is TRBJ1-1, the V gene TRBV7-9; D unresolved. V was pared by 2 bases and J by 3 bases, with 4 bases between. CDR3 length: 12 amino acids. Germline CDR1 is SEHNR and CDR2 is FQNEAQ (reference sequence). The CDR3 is CASSLRHTEAFF. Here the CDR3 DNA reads TGTGCCAGCAGCTTACGACACACTGAAGCTTTCTTT.

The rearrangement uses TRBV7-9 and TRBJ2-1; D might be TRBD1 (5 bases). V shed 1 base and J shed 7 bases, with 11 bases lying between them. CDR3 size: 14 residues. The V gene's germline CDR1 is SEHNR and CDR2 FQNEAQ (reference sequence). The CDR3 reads CASSLDRIGNEQFF. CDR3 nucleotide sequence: TGTGCCAGCAGCTTAGACAGGATCGGAAATGAGCAGTTCTTC.

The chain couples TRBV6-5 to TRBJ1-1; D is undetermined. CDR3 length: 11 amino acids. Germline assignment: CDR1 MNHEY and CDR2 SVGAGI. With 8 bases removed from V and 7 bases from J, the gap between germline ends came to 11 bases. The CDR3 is CASGSLHEAFF. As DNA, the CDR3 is TGTGCCAGCGGGTCCCTACATGAAGCTTTCTTT.

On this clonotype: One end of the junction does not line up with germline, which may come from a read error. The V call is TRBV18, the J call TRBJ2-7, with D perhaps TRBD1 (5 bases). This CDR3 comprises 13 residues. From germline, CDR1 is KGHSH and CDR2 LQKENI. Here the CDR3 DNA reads TGTGCCAGCGCACCATCACTTACAGGACGGCAGTACTTC. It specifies CASAPSLTGRQYF.

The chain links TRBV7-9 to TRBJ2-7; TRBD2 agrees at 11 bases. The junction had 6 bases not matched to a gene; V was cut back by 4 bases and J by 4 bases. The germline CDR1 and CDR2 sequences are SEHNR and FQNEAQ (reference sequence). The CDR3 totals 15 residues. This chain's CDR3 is CASSSSSGGLYEQYF. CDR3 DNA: TGTGCCAGCAGCTCTTCTAGCGGGGGGCTTTACGAGCAGTACTTC.

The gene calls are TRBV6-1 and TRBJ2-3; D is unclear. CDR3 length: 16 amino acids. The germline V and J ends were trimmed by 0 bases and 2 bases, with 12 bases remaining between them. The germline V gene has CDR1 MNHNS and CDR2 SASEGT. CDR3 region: CASSEARHTFTDTQYF. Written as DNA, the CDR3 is TGTGCCAGCAGTGAAGCGAGACACACTTTCACAGATACGCAGTATTTT.